One sample yielded the 8 T cell receptor beta chains listed below, sequenced in a study of vaccination and CD4 T cells after COVID-19. The treatment here: approximately 10-day PBMC culture with coronavirus spike peptide pools or control peptides (ViraFEST assay). Sequencing of cultured CD4+ T cell DNA used the Oncomine TCR Beta short-read assay. TCRdb re-derived calls from the PCR reads in MiXCR, one entry per CDR3 protein. Among about 20,000 distinct CDR3 sequences listed, roughly 50% were seen once. Their antigen targets remain unknown. The sample was CD4+ T cells from blood, cultured in vitro. The receptor set was obtained from a human donor who had recovered from COVID-19.

The rearrangement uses TRBV7-2 and TRBJ2-5; perhaps TRBD1 as D (6 bases). The ends were cut back, 2 bases at V and 2 bases at J, with 15 bases in the middle. The CDR3 loop spans 16 amino acids. Germline V gives CDR1 SGHTA, CDR2 FQGNSA. DNA for the CDR3: TGTGCCAGCAGCTTAAGAGGGGGACGGGGACAAGAGACCCAGTACTTC. Translated: CASSLRGGRGQETQYF.

The rearrangement uses TRBV9 and TRBJ2-5; 9 nucleotides agree with TRBD1. CDR1 is SGDLS, CDR2 YYNGEE, per germline. V dropped 3 bases and J dropped 5; count of bases not matched to a gene: 11. CDR3 length: 16 residues. The CDR3 loop is CASSARGQGMWETQYF. The CDR3 bases are TGTGCCAGCAGCGCACGAGGACAGGGGATGTGGGAGACCCAGTACTTC.

This chain connects TRBV30 to TRBJ1-2; D ambiguous. V lost 2 bases and J 4 bases, leaving 8 bases between the germline ends. The V gene's germline CDR1 is GTSNPN and CDR2 SVGIG (reference sequence). This CDR3 is 12 amino acids long. In DNA form, the CDR3 reads TGTGCCTGGAGTAGAGGGTTCTATGGCTACACCTTC. Protein: CAWSRGFYGYTF.

V usage is TRBV19 and J usage is TRBJ2-7; 7 bases are a match to TRBD1. Trimming cost V 8 bases and J 5 bases; bases outside gene matches: 6. The CDR3 sequence is 12 residues long. The germline gives CDR1 LNHDA, CDR2 SQIVND (reference sequence). CDR3: CASSDRAHEQYF. For the CDR3, the DNA is TGTGCCAGTTCTGACAGGGCCCACGAGCAGTACTTC.

V and J are TRBV28 and TRBJ2-3; 7 bases align to TRBD2. The CDR3 has 12 amino acids. CDR1 is MDHEN, CDR2 SYDVKM, per germline. Unmatched junction bases numbered 4, after V lost 8 bases and J lost 5 bases. The CDR3 protein is CASGSGGDTQYF. The CDR3 bases are TGTGCCAGCGGGTCGGGGGGAGATACGCAGTATTTT.

J is TRBJ1-6 and V is TRBV4-1; D call uncertain. V was clipped by 8 bases and J by 10 bases, with 30 bases between them. Germline CDR1 MGHRA, CDR2 YSYEKL. The CDR3 covers 18 residues. The CDR3 loop is CASGDSAPREADGSPLHF. The CDR3 nucleotides read TGCGCCAGCGGAGACTCCGCCCCGCGAGAGGCGGACGGGTCACCCCTCCACTTT.

This clonotype turned up a few times. This chain joins TRBV7-9 and TRBJ1-2; TRBD1 might be the D (5 bases). Germline-derived CDR1 and CDR2 are SEHNR and FQNEAQ (reference sequence). The V gene lost 1 base and the J gene lost 6 bases, with 6 bases spanning the gap. The CDR3 is 12 residues long. CDR3 nucleotides: TGTGCCAGCAGCTTAGAAGGGGATGGCTACACCTTC. Protein sequence: CASSLEGDGYTF.

The rearrangement joins TRBV10-3 to TRBJ1-1; no clear D gene. V was trimmed by 7 bases and J by 0 bases, leaving 18 bases between them. CDR3 size: 16 residues. Germline V CDR1 and CDR2: ENHRY, SYGVKD. In DNA, the CDR3 is TGTGCCATCATTCTCCTGGTGACTTTAATGAACACTGAAGCTTTCTTT. Translation gives CAIILLVTLMNTEAFF.